This passage covers 26 T cell receptor beta chains from one sample sequenced in a study of immune cell composition in non-small cell lung cancer. Normal lung sampling was at least 3 cm from the tumour, as distant as possible. The method was immunoSEQ multiplex PCR; TCRdb's version includes in-frame clones alone and lacks a portion of them. The sample lists some 2,600 clones; roughly two thirds were seen once. This sample also belongs to another study, concerning CD4 T cells in lung cancer.

Sequencing was carried out using non-adjacent lung tissue. The receptors were gathered from a human donor with non-small cell lung cancer.

The chain recombines TRBV4-3 with TRBJ2-3; 7 nucleotides match TRBD2. The V segment lost 0 bases and the J segment 0 bases; nucleotides outside the gene matches: 9. Germline CDR1 and CDR2: LGHNA and YSLEER. CDR3 length: 18 amino acids. The CDR3 sequence is CASSQEGPRGGSTDTQYF. The CDR3 DNA reads TGCGCCAGCAGCCAAGAGGGGCCGCGCGGGGGTAGCACAGATACGCAGTATTTT.

The chain is built from TRBV10-3 and TRBJ2-2, with 8 bases identical to TRBD2. The ends lost 7 bases at V and 6 bases at J; junction bases unmatched: 7. This CDR3 contains 14 residues. Germline V gene lookup returns CDR1 ENHRY and CDR2 SYGVKD. The DNA of the CDR3 is TGTGCCATCAAACCGGGACTAGGGTCCGGGGAGCTGTTTTTT. It is translated as CAIKPGLGSGELFF.

V gene TRBV30 combines with J gene TRBJ2-1, with D possibly matching TRBD2 (6 bases). Per germline, CDR1 GTSNPN and CDR2 SVGIG (reference sequence). V lost 0 bases and J 8 bases, leaving 14 bases between the germline ends. The CDR3 length is 14 residues. CDR3 DNA sequence: TGTGCCTGGAGTGTAAGTGCGGGGTTAGATGAGCAGTTCTTC. This translates into CAWSVSAGLDEQFF. Full variable domain (remainder filled in from reference TRBV30 and TRBJ2-1): SQTIHQWPATLVQPVGSPLSLECTVEGTSNPNLYWYRQAAGRGLQLLFYSVGIGQISSEVPQNLSASRPQDRQFILSSKKLLLSDSGFYLCAWSVSAGLDEQFFGPGTRLTVL.

The chain links TRBV9 to TRBJ1-4; D is possibly TRBD1 (5 bases). CDR1 and CDR2 from the germline V gene are SGDLS and YYNGEE. The CDR3 covers 16 residues. The V and J ends lost 0 bases and 3 bases respectively, with 12 bases between them. The CDR3 DNA sequence: TGTGCCAGCAGCGTAGGGGGCGGGGCTGCTAATGAAAAACTGTTTTTT. Protein product: CASSVGGGAANEKLFF.

This chain connects TRBV10-1 to TRBJ2-3; 11 bases match TRBD1. The CDR3 contains 15 residues. J lost 3 bases, V lost 3 bases, and 2 bases had no gene match. Germline V CDR1 and CDR2: WNHNN, SYGVQD (reference sequence). For the CDR3, the DNA is TGCGCCAGCAGTGACGGACAGGGGGCAACAGATACGCAGTATTTT. Residues: CASSDGQGATDTQYF.

The chain combines TRBV28 with TRBJ2-7, with 15 bases aligning to TRBD2. V was clipped by 4 bases and J by 2 bases; unmatched bases: 12. Germline V gives CDR1 MDHEN, CDR2 SYDVKM. This CDR3 spans 19 amino acids. The CDR3 spells CASSSGTGTSGRWPYEQYF. The CDR3, as DNA: TGTGCCAGCAGTTCCGGAACCGGGACTAGCGGGAGGTGGCCCTACGAGCAGTACTTC. Together with reference TRBV28 and TRBJ2-7, the CDR3 gives the full variable domain: DVKVTQSSRYLVKRTGEKVFLECVQDMDHENMFWYRQDPGLGLRLIYFSYDVKMKEKGDIPEGYSVSREKKERFSLILESASTNQTSMYLCASSSGTGTSGRWPYEQYFGPGTRLTVT.

This clone was seen only once. V gene TRBV18 combines with J gene TRBJ2-7; 8 nucleotides align to TRBD1. CDR1 is KGHSH, CDR2 LQKENI, per germline. The V and J ends lost 4 bases and 5 bases, in that order; junction bases with no gene match: 10. This CDR3 is built from 15 residues. CDR3 amino acids: CASSHLETGAHEQYF. CDR3 in DNA: TGTGCCAGCTCACACCTAGAGACAGGGGCCCACGAGCAGTACTTC.

This clone was detected only a few times. The rearrangement joins TRBV7-9 to TRBJ1-1; D may be TRBD1 (6 bases). The CDR3 runs 12 residues. CDR1 and CDR2 from the germline V gene are SEHNR and FQNEAQ (reference sequence). V lost 5 bases and J 4 bases, leaving 8 bases between the germline ends. In DNA form, the CDR3 reads TGTGCCAGCAGCCTCAGGGGCACTGAAGCTTTCTTT. Its translation is CASSLRGTEAFF.

The chain links TRBV10-3 to TRBJ2-5, with 11 bases identical to TRBD1. Trimming cost V 10 bases and J 5 bases; bases outside gene matches: 9. This CDR3 spans 14 amino acids. Germline assignment: CDR1 ENHRY and CDR2 SYGVKD. This CDR3 reads CATRTGGVKETQYF. The CDR3, as DNA: TGTGCCACCAGGACAGGGGGCGTGAAGGAGACCCAGTACTTC.

The genes are TRBV5-6 and TRBJ1-2; TRBD1 matches at 9 bases. The CDR3 has 14 amino acids. Germline loops: CDR1 SGHDT, CDR2 YYEEEE. V was clipped by 4 bases and J by 7 bases; unmatched bases: 8. The CDR3 loop reads CASSIGTGMSGYTF. For the CDR3, the DNA is TGTGCCAGCAGCATAGGGACAGGGATGAGTGGCTACACCTTC.

The V gene is TRBV9, the J gene TRBJ2-1; 7 bases agree with TRBD1. Germline V lookup: CDR1 SGDLS, CDR2 YYNGEE. The CDR3 runs 15 residues. V shed 0 bases, J shed 7 bases, and the junction held 7 bases outside the gene matches. CDR3 sequence reads: CASSVEGGLLNEQFF. DNA for the CDR3: TGTGCCAGCAGCGTAGAAGGGGGCCTATTGAATGAGCAGTTCTTC.

V usage is TRBV11-2 and J usage is TRBJ1-1; 9 nucleotides agree with TRBD1. Germline assignment: CDR1 SGHAT and CDR2 FQNNGV. V trimming: 3 bases; J trimming: 10 bases; junction bases outside the gene matches: 9. This CDR3 has 14 amino acids. The CDR3 coding sequence is TGTGCCAGCAGCTTGGCCGGGACAGGGCGGATAGCTTTCTTT. Protein sequence: CASSLAGTGRIAFF.

The chain joins TRBV10-2 to TRBJ2-2, with TRBD2 matching over 11 bases. Germline assignment: CDR1 WSHSY and CDR2 SAAADI. V shed 6 bases, J shed 5 bases, and the junction held 5 bases outside the gene matches. The CDR3 spans 15 residues. The CDR3 DNA sequence: TGCGCCAGCAGACGACTAGCGGGGCGAACCGGGGAGCTGTTTTTT. It specifies CASRRLAGRTGELFF.

This clone was found a few times. The chain carries TRBV4-2 and TRBJ2-7; TRBD2 matches 9 bases. This CDR3 has 16 residues. Germline CDR1 is LGHNA and CDR2 is YNFKEQ. Unmatched junction bases numbered 4, after V lost 1 base and J lost 0 bases. CDR3 amino acids: CASSQAASGASYEQYF. CDR3 DNA sequence: TGTGCCAGCAGCCAAGCGGCTAGCGGGGCCTCCTACGAGCAGTACTTC.

The chain couples TRBV10-3 to TRBJ2-3, with D perhaps matching TRBD1 (6 bases). Trimming shortened V by 2 bases and J by 5 bases, and 14 bases separated the two germline ends. Germline V CDR1 and CDR2: ENHRY, SYGVKD. The CDR3 runs to 15 residues. CDR3 DNA sequence: TGTGCCATCAGTGAGACGCAGGGGTGGCTAGATACGCAGTATTTT. It translates to CAISETQGWLDTQYF.

Only a few counts were recorded for this clone. This chain connects TRBV28 to TRBJ1-2; a possible D gene is TRBD1 (6 bases). Germline CDR1 reads MDHEN; CDR2 reads SYDVKM. The ends were cut back, 8 bases at V and 4 bases at J, with 14 bases in the middle. The CDR3 contains 13 residues. CDR3 nucleotide sequence: TGTGCCAGCCGGGAGGGGGGATTCTATGGCTACACCTTC. It is translated as CASREGGFYGYTF.

By proportion, this clone is large. V is TRBV10-1 and J is TRBJ2-2, with 10 bases fitting TRBD2. J gave up 5 bases and V 7 bases, and 13 bases lay outside the gene matches. This CDR3 region has 17 residues. CDR1 is WNHNN, CDR2 SYGVQD, per germline (reference sequence). This CDR3 is CASKGRVTSGLTGELFF. Written as DNA, the CDR3 is TGCGCCAGCAAGGGCAGGGTGACTAGCGGGCTTACCGGGGAGCTGTTTTTT.

A single count supports this clone. Within the sample, other DNA sequences also encode this same CDR3. The chain is built from TRBV30 and TRBJ2-3, with 12 nucleotides matching TRBD2. Germline V gene lookup returns CDR1 GTSNPN and CDR2 SVGIG (reference sequence). There are 18 residues in the CDR3. Trimming took 1 base from V and 4 from J; bases not matched to a gene: 12. CDR3 coding DNA: TGTGCCTGGAGTGAACTAGCGGGGGGCCACTTAGCCCCAGATACGCAGTATTTT. This gives the protein CAWSELAGGHLAPDTQYF.

DNA of the CDR3: TGTGCCATCAGTGAGGAGACTGGGGGCGGCAATCAGCCCCAGCATTTT. This translates into CAISEETGGGNQPQHF. This chain connects TRBV10-3 to TRBJ1-5; D might be TRBD1 (6 bases). V was trimmed by 2 bases and J by 2 bases, leaving 13 bases between them. The CDR3 is 16 residues long. Germline V gene lookup returns CDR1 ENHRY and CDR2 SYGVKD.

V usage is TRBV5-8 and J usage is TRBJ2-1; D not certain. The germline gives CDR1 SGHTS, CDR2 YDEGEE. There are 13 residues in the CDR3. Between the trimmed V and J ends, which lost 1 base and 8 bases, there was a span of 10 bases. CDR3 sequence (DNA): TGTGCCAGCAGCTTGTTTACGAGTCATGAGCAGTTCTTC. Protein sequence: CASSLFTSHEQFF. The full variable domain, its missing parts supplied by reference TRBV5-8 and TRBJ2-1, is EAGVTQSPTHLIKTRGQQATLRCSPISGHTSVYWYQQALGLGLQFLLWYDEGEERNRGNFPPRFSGRQFPNYSSELNVNALELEDSALYLCASSLFTSHEQFFGPGTRLTVL.

The chain has TRBV11-2 and TRBJ2-7; 7 bases are shared with TRBD1. The V gene's germline CDR1 is SGHAT and CDR2 FQNNGV. The CDR3 contains 15 residues. V lost 1 base, J lost 6 bases, and 9 bases stayed unmatched. CDR3 residues: CASSLGQGFYAEQYF. CDR3 nucleotide sequence: TGTGCCAGCAGCTTAGGACAGGGCTTTTACGCCGAGCAGTACTTC.

The chain couples TRBV7-9 to TRBJ1-1, with D unclear. Germline V gene data show CDR1 as SEHNR and CDR2 as FQNEAQ (reference sequence). CDR3 length: 13 amino acids. V lost 3 bases to trimming and J lost 0 bases, with 5 bases between them. For the CDR3, the DNA is TGTGCCAGCAGCTTTTCGGTGAACACTGAAGCTTTCTTT. This gives the protein CASSFSVNTEAFF.

The CDR3 loop reads CASSQDLEEPQHF. CDR3 bases: TGCGCCAGCAGCCAAGATCTTGAGGAGCCCCAGCATTTT. V gene TRBV4-1 combines with J gene TRBJ1-5; D uncertain. Germline V gene data show CDR1 as MGHRA and CDR2 as YSYEKL. The V end was cut by 0 bases, the J end by 8 bases, with 8 bases between. This CDR3 has 13 amino acids.

The V call is TRBV5-1, the J call TRBJ1-1, with D maybe TRBD1 (6 bases). The CDR3 loop spans 14 amino acids. Per the germline V gene, CDR1 is SGHRS and CDR2 is YFSETQ. Deletions cut 5 bases from V and 4 bases from J, with 15 bases between. The CDR3 loop reads CASRNQGFGTEAFF. For the CDR3, the DNA is TGCGCCAGCAGAAACCAGGGGTTTGGCACTGAAGCTTTCTTT. Using reference TRBV5-1 and TRBJ1-1 for the parts outside the CDR3, the full variable domain is KAGVTQTPRYLIKTRGQQVTLSCSPISGHRSVSWYQQTPGQGLQFLFEYFSETQRNKGNFPGRFSGRQFSNSRSEMNVSTLELGDSALYLCASRNQGFGTEAFFGQGTRLTVV.

The chain joins TRBV7-2 to TRBJ2-1; TRBD2 matches at 7 bases. The CDR3 sequence is 14 residues long. After removal of 3 bases from V and 8 bases from J, the junction contained 7 bases not matched to a gene. From germline, CDR1 is SGHTA and CDR2 FQGNSA. CDR3 coding DNA: TGTGCCAGCAGCTTGGGGCGGGAGACCTATGAGCAGTTCTTC. Its translation: CASSLGRETYEQFF.

The chain carries TRBV10-3 and TRBJ2-5; TRBD1 is a possible D gene (6 bases). The CDR3 runs 15 residues. CDR1 and CDR2 (germline): ENHRY, SYGVKD. V was trimmed by 6 bases and J by 1 base, leaving 15 bases between them. Written as DNA, the CDR3 is TGTGCCATCAGCTCCGGACAGTCTCTCCAAGAGACCCAGTACTTC. This codes for CAISSGQSLQETQYF.